The 20 T cell receptor beta chains reported below all come from one sample, sequenced in a study of blood T cells in healthy people across ages (dated by TCRdb to between 2015 and 2017). The library was produced with 5' RACE. A second PCR of roughly 7 to 12 cycles was run with a J-beta primer mix and a sample-barcoded 5' primer. The public reads were reanalyzed by TCRdb: fastp trimming at Q25, MiXCR alignment, in-frame beta chains only. Each entry merges the rows of one CDR3 protein and shows their most common DNA and genes. This sample is represented by around 2 million distinct CDR3 sequences; roughly 43% of them were singletons. 20% to 25% of the sample is in the top ten clones. What was sequenced was blood. The receptors were sampled from a human donor in good health.

The chain's CDR3 is CASSLTGTRGVYEQYF. Written as DNA, the CDR3 is TGTGCCAGCAGTTTGACGGGGACTCGAGGGGTCTACGAGCAGTACTTC. J is TRBJ2-7 and V is TRBV28; TRBD2 is a possible D gene (6 bases). The length of the CDR3 is 16 residues. Trimming removed 3 bases from V and 3 bases from J, with 18 bases in between. Germline V gives CDR1 MDHEN, CDR2 SYDVKM.

The J gene is TRBJ2-5, the V gene TRBV6-1; 11 bases match TRBD2. CDR1 and CDR2 from the germline V gene are MNHNS and SASEGT. V dropped 4 bases and J dropped 5; count of bases not matched to a gene: 6. The CDR3 loop spans 15 amino acids. In nucleotides, the CDR3 is TGTGCCAGCAGTGGTAGCGGGAGGGCCCGGGAGACCCAGTACTTC. This translates into CASSGSGRARETQYF.

The rearrangement uses TRBV4-3 and TRBJ2-5; D gene unclear. This CDR3 region has 13 residues. The germline CDR1 and CDR2 sequences are LGHNA and YSLEER. Trimming pared 3 bases from V and 5 bases from J, leaving 10 bases between. The CDR3: CASSHRQEETQYF. The CDR3 DNA follows: TGCGCCAGCAGCCATCGGCAGGAGGAGACCCAGTACTTC.

The table lists this clonotype with a few counts. This chain joins TRBV6-5 and TRBJ2-7; tentative D call: TRBD2 (5 bases). Germline CDR1 reads MNHEY; CDR2 reads SVGAGI. The V end was cut by 4 bases, the J end by 2 bases, with 12 bases between. The CDR3 contains 14 residues. Written as DNA, the CDR3 is TGTGCCAGCAGTTCTCCCGGTAGCGCCTACGAGCAGTACTTC. Translation: CASSSPGSAYEQYF.

The rearrangement joins TRBV9 to TRBJ2-7; D is possibly TRBD1 (8 bases). V shed 4 bases and J shed 0 bases, with 14 bases lying between them. Germline-derived CDR1 and CDR2 are SGDLS and YYNGEE. The CDR3 has 15 residues. CDR3 in amino acids: CASSHTGGDSYEQYF. CDR3 in DNA: TGTGCCAGCAGCCATACAGGGGGGGACTCCTACGAGCAGTACTTC.

This chain connects TRBV11-2 to TRBJ2-1, with 12 bases fitting TRBD2. The CDR3 loop spans 16 amino acids. CDR1 and CDR2 (germline): SGHAT, FQNNGV. V lost 5 bases and J lost 10; bases outside the gene matches: 12. CDR3 in amino acids: CASSPAGLAGGREQFF. CDR3 coding DNA: TGTGCCAGCAGCCCCGCCGGGCTAGCGGGGGGGCGCGAGCAGTTCTTC.

This clonotype was observed at least ten times. The chain links TRBV7-2 to TRBJ2-5; D gene unclear. CDR3 length equals 14 residues. Trimming took 3 bases from V and 0 from J, leaving 8 bases between them. Germline V gene sequence: CDR1 SGHTA, CDR2 FQGNSA. The CDR3 DNA reads as TGTGCCAGCAGCTTGTCAGTGTACCAAGAGACCCAGTACTTC. Protein product: CASSLSVYQETQYF. Looking up the rest from reference TRBV7-2 and TRBJ2-5 gives the full variable domain: GAGVSQSPSNKVTEKGKDVELRCDPISGHTALYWYRQSLGQGLEFLIYFQGNSAPDKSGLPSDRFSAERTGGSVSTLTIQRTQQEDSAVYLCASSLSVYQETQYFGPGTRLLVL.

This clonotype was counted a few times. J is TRBJ2-5 and V is TRBV15, with 8 bases lining up with TRBD1. The DNA end lines up better with TRBJ2-7; the J call may be wrong. The CDR3 is made up of 15 amino acids. CDR1 LNHNV and CDR2 YYDKDF come from the germline V gene (reference sequence). The CDR3 nucleotides read TGTGCCACCAGCACCACAGGGGGATACAATTACGAGCAGTACTTC. Translation: CATSTTGGYNYEQYF.

This clonotype was counted a few times. The chain has TRBV7-9 and TRBJ1-2; TRBD1 matches at 7 bases. Germline CDR1 and CDR2: SEHNR and FQNEAQ (reference sequence). After removal of 10 bases from V and 8 bases from J, the junction contained 7 bases not matched to a gene. The CDR3 covers 11 residues. CDR3 in DNA: TGTGCCATCGACAGGGTGAGGGGCTACACCTTC. Translated, it gives CAIDRVRGYTF.

This clonotype was recorded a few times. The chain is built from TRBV6-6 and TRBJ2-7; 10 nucleotides line up with TRBD2. With 6 bases clipped from V and 3 bases from J, the junction kept 8 bases outside the gene matches. The germline V gene encodes CDR1 MNHNY and CDR2 SVGAGI (reference sequence). CDR3 length: 15 residues. As DNA, the CDR3 is TGTGCCAGCAGCGACGGACTAGCGGCCGGCTACGAGCAGTACTTC. Translated: CASSDGLAAGYEQYF.

This clonotype has a handful of counts. This chain joins TRBV28 and TRBJ2-7; D might be TRBD1 (5 bases). Germline CDR1 is MDHEN and CDR2 is SYDVKM. The CDR3 contains 13 residues. With 9 bases removed from V and 3 bases from J, the gap between germline ends came to 15 bases. CDR3 nucleotides: TGTGCCAGTGGGTGGGGCAGGGACTACGAGCAGTACTTC. Encoded protein: CASGWGRDYEQYF.

This clonotype was found a few times. The chain combines TRBV7-8 with TRBJ2-3; D not resolved. Germline CDR1 is SGHVS and CDR2 is FQNEAQ. With 0 bases removed from V and 5 bases from J, the gap between germline ends came to 9 bases. CDR3 length: 14 amino acids. As DNA, the CDR3 is TGTGCCAGCAGCTTAGCGCTGAAAATAGATACGCAGTATTTT. It is translated as CASSLALKIDTQYF.

The CDR3 sequence is CSVEDLVLGRPDNEKLFF. The CDR3 nucleotides read TGCAGCGTTGAAGATCTTGTGCTGGGACGCCCAGATAATGAAAAACTGTTTTTT. V is TRBV29-1 and J is TRBJ1-4; D is possibly TRBD1 (5 bases). The CDR3 runs to 18 residues. The V end lost 0 bases, the J end lost 4 bases, and 21 bases lay between the germline ends. Germline CDR1 is SQVTM and CDR2 is ANQGSEA.

The genes are TRBV7-8 and TRBJ1-6; D call uncertain. The germline CDR1 and CDR2 sequences are SGHVS and FQNEAQ. CDR3 length: 16 residues. V was trimmed by 2 bases and J by 0 bases, leaving 8 bases between them. The CDR3 sequence: CASSLLGPSYNSPLHF. CDR3 sequence (DNA): TGTGCCAGCAGCTTATTGGGTCCCTCCTATAATTCACCCCTCCACTTT.

Written as DNA, the CDR3 is TGTGCCAGCAGCCCACTCCGACAGCGCACAGATACGCAGTATTTT. Encoded protein: CASSPLRQRTDTQYF. This chain connects TRBV7-9 to TRBJ2-3; possible D gene TRBD1, 5 bases. This CDR3 comprises 15 residues. Trimming shortened V by 5 bases and J by 1 base, and 13 bases separated the two germline ends. Germline values: CDR1 SEHNR, CDR2 FQNEAQ (reference sequence).

Only a few counts were recorded for this clonotype. This rearrangement joins TRBV20-1 to TRBJ2-5; D unclear. Trimming stripped 3 bases from V and 0 bases from J, with 17 bases between. The CDR3 runs 16 residues. Germline CDR1 reads DFQATT; CDR2 reads SNEGSKA (reference sequence). In DNA form, the CDR3 reads TGCAGTGCTAGGCTTCTTGGGTTAGGACACCAAGAGACCCAGTACTTC. It translates to CSARLLGLGHQETQYF.

The chain links TRBV29-1 to TRBJ2-3; D ambiguous. The CDR3 runs 10 residues. CDR1 SQVTM and CDR2 ANQGSEA come from the germline V gene. Here the CDR3 reads CSADTDTQYF. DNA for the CDR3: TGCAGTGCGGACACAGATACGCAGTATTTT.

The V call is TRBV5-1, the J call TRBJ2-3; 12 nucleotides line up with TRBD2. V gave up 1 base and J gave up 2 bases; unmatched junction bases: 5. Germline V lookup: CDR1 SGHRS, CDR2 YFSETQ. This CDR3 has 17 residues. CDR3 amino acids: CASSLYLAGGTTDTQYF. In DNA form, the CDR3 reads TGCGCCAGCAGCTTGTATCTAGCGGGGGGGACCACAGATACGCAGTATTTT.

The rearrangement joins TRBV12-3 or TRBV12-4 to TRBJ2-3; D not resolved. This CDR3 has 13 amino acids. The germline V and J ends were trimmed by 4 bases and 6 bases, with 11 bases remaining between them. The CDR3 loop is CASSYGIGDTQYF. The DNA of the CDR3 is TGTGCCAGCAGTTATGGGATAGGGGATACGCAGTATTTT.

This rearrangement joins TRBV6-5 to TRBJ1-6; no clear D gene. The germline CDR1 and CDR2 sequences are MNHEY and SVGAGI. The CDR3 runs to 14 residues. The germline V and J ends were trimmed by 8 bases and 1 base, with 9 bases remaining between them. In DNA, the CDR3 is TGTGCCAGCCATCAAACGTCCTATAATTCACCCCTCCACTTT. This sequence encodes CASHQTSYNSPLHF.